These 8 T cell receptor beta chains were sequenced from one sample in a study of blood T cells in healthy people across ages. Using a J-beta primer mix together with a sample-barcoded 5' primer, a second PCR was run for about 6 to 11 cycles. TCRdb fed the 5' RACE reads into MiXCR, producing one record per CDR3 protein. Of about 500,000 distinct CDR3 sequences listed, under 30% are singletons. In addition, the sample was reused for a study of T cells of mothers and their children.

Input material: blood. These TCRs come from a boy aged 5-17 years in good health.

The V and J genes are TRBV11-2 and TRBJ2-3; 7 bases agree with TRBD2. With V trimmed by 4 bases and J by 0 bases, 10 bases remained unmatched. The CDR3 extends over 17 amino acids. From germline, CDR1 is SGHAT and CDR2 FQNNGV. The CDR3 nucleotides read TGTGCCAGCAGCTGGGGGGGACGGCTTGGAAGCACAGATACGCAGTATTTT. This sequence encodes CASSWGGRLGSTDTQYF.

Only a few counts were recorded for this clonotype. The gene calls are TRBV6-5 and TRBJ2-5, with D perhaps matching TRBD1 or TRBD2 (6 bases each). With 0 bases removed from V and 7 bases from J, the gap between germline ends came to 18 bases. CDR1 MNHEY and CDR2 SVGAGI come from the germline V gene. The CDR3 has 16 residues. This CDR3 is CASSYSVGPGARTQYF. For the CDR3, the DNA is TGTGCCAGCAGTTACTCGGTGGGTCCGGGGGCAAGGACCCAGTACTTC.

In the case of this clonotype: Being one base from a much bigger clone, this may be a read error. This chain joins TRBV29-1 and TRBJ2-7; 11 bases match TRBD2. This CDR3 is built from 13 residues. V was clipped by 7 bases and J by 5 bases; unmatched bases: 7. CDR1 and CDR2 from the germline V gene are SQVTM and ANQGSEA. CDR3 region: CSESSGRMNEQYF. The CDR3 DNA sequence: TGCAGCGAGTCTAGCGGGAGGATGAACGAGCAGTACTTC.

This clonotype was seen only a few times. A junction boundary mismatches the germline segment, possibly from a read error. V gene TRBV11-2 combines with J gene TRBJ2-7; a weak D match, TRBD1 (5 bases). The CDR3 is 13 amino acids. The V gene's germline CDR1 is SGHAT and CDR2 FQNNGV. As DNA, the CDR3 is TGTGCCAGCAGCTTATCAGGGTCGAACGAGCAGTGCTTC. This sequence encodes CASSLSGSNEQCF.

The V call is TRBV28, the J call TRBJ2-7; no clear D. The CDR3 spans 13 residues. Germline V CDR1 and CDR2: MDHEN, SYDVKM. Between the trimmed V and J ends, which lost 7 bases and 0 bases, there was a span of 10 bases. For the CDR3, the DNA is TGTGCCAGCATTAACCCCTACTCCTACGAGCAGTACTTC. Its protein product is CASINPYSYEQYF.

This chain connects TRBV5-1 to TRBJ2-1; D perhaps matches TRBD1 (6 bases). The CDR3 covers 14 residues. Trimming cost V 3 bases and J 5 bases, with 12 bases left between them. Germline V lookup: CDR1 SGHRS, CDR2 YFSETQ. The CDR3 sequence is CASSSKSGDNEQFF. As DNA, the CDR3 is TGCGCCAGCAGCTCAAAATCAGGGGACAATGAGCAGTTCTTC.

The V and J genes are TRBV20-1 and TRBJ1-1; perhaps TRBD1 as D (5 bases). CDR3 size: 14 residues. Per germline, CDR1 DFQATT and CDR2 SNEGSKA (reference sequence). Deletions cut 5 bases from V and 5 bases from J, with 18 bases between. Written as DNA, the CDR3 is TGCAGTGCTGAACAGGCCAGGTCGAGGACTGAAGCTTTCTTT. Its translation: CSAEQARSRTEAFF.

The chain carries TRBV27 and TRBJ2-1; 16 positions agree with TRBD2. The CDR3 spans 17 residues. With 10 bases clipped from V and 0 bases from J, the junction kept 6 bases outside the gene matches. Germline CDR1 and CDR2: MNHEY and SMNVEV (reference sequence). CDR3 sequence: CATAGLAGGYSYNEQFF. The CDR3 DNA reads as TGTGCCACTGCGGGACTAGCGGGAGGGTACTCCTACAATGAGCAGTTCTTC.